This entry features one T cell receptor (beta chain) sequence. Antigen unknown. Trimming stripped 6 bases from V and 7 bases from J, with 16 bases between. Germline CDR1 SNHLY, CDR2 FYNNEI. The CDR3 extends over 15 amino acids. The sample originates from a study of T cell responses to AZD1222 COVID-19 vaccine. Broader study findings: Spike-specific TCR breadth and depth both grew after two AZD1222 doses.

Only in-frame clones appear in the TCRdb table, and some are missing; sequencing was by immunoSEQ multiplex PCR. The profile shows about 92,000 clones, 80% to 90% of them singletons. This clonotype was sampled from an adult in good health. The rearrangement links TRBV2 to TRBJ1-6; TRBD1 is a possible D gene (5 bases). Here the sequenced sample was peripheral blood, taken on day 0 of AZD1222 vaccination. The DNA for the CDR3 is TGTGCCAGCAGAAGACAGTCCATCAGCAATTCACCCCTCCACTTT. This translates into CASRRQSISNSPLHF.